These 24 T cell receptor beta chains originate from one sample sequenced in a study of human T cells and chemical hapten exposure. Time point reported: patch test 1, 2 weeks after DPC sensitization. Sample treatment: therapeutic diphenylcyclopropenone sensitization with weekly scalp DPC. TCRdb passed the RACE reads through MiXCR, listing each CDR3 protein once. This table has roughly 120,000 distinct CDR3 sequences, approximately 15% appearing once. The sequencing here drew on whole blood, taken in connection with sensitization to the hapten diphenylcyclopropenone (DPC). These receptors originate from a man aged 18-30 years with alopecia areata. Some clones in this sample may be carry-over from other donors' samples.

This rearrangement joins TRBV6-5 to TRBJ2-3; 8 bases map to TRBD1. The CDR3 loop spans 15 amino acids. Unmatched junction bases numbered 5, after V lost 2 bases and J lost 4 bases. Germline CDR1 is MNHEY and CDR2 is SVGAGI. The DNA for the CDR3 is TGTGCCAGCAGTTACCAAGGACAGGGAGCAGATACGCAGTATTTT. Protein: CASSYQGQGADTQYF.

This clonotype showed up just a few times. The chain combines TRBV10-3 with TRBJ1-1, with D possibly being TRBD1 (5 bases). Germline V lookup: CDR1 ENHRY, CDR2 SYGVKD. V gave up 6 bases and J gave up 7 bases, with 15 bases separating them. This CDR3 region has 13 residues. CDR3 sequence (DNA): TGTGCCATCAGGGACTTAGGGGTTAATGAAGCTTTCTTT. Translation: CAIRDLGVNEAFF.

The V call is TRBV29-1, the J call TRBJ2-3; 9 bases agree with TRBD2. Trimming cost V 4 bases and J 2 bases; bases outside gene matches: 4. In germline, CDR1 is SQVTM, CDR2 ANQGSEA. The CDR3 runs to 14 residues. CDR3 region: CSVGLAGTTDTQYF. In DNA form, the CDR3 reads TGCAGCGTTGGCCTAGCGGGGACCACAGATACGCAGTATTTT.

This clonotype was recorded at least ten times. V and J are TRBV7-2 and TRBJ1-2, with a weak D call TRBD1 (5 bases). V gave up 1 base and J gave up 4 bases, with 7 bases separating them. Looked up from germline, CDR1 is SGHTA and CDR2 is FQGNSA. The CDR3 runs to 13 residues. The CDR3 sequence is CASSLGDGYGYTF. DNA of the CDR3: TGTGCCAGCAGCTTAGGGGACGGCTATGGCTACACCTTC.

This clonotype was seen a few times. The J gene is TRBJ1-2, the V gene TRBV6-5; D is undetermined. Germline lookup yields CDR1 MNHEY and CDR2 SVGAGI. The CDR3 has 11 amino acids. The V end lost 8 bases, the J end lost 9 bases, and 13 bases lay between the germline ends. The CDR3 DNA reads TGTGCCAGCGGGGTTTTTGAGCGCTACACCTTC. Its protein product is CASGVFERYTF.

The chain is built from TRBV4-3 and TRBJ2-7; TRBD2 matches 8 bases. V shed 4 bases, J shed 0 bases, and the junction held 8 bases outside the gene matches. Germline CDR1 and CDR2: LGHNA and YSLEER. The CDR3 runs to 16 residues. CDR3 in amino acids: CASSRGSGVLSYEQYF. Written as DNA, the CDR3 is TGCGCCAGCAGCCGGGGTAGCGGGGTTCTCTCCTACGAGCAGTACTTC.

The chain recombines TRBV4-1 with TRBJ2-2; D is perhaps TRBD2 (6 bases). V lost 1 base to trimming and J lost 8 bases, with 11 bases between them. The CDR3 loop spans 14 amino acids. CDR1 MGHRA and CDR2 YSYEKL come from the germline V gene. CDR3: CASSQGGTPGELFF. CDR3 in DNA: TGCGCCAGCAGCCAAGGCGGGACCCCGGGGGAGCTGTTTTTT.

The V gene is TRBV4-3, the J gene TRBJ1-2; D not resolved. V was shortened by 2 bases and J by 1 base, with 5 bases between the two germline ends. Germline CDR1 reads LGHNA; CDR2 reads YSLEER. This CDR3 contains 13 residues. The DNA of the CDR3 is TGCGCCAGCAGCCAACAGCATAACTATGGCTACACCTTC. Translating it yields CASSQQHNYGYTF.

There are a few counts of this clonotype. The gene calls are TRBV2 and TRBJ1-1; D gene uncertain. The V end lost 4 bases, the J end lost 11 bases, and 8 bases lay between the germline ends. The CDR3 has 10 residues. Looked up from germline, CDR1 is SNHLY and CDR2 is FYNNEI. Written as DNA, the CDR3 is TGTGCCAGCAGTGGATCTCTTGCTTTCTTT. It specifies CASSGSLAFF.

In this sample, this clonotype turned up a few times. J is TRBJ2-3 and V is TRBV11-2; D tentatively reads TRBD1 or TRBD2 (5 bases each). V was shortened by 1 base and J by 6 bases, with 11 bases between the two germline ends. Germline V gives CDR1 SGHAT, CDR2 FQNNGV. This CDR3 contains 14 residues. CDR3 protein: CASSLGRQRDTQYF. For the CDR3, the DNA is TGTGCCAGCAGCTTAGGGAGACAGCGGGATACGCAGTATTTT.

This clonotype appeared a few times. This chain links TRBV9 with TRBJ1-5; D gene ambiguous. Trimming took 0 bases from V and 4 from J, leaving 5 bases between them. The CDR3 consists of 13 residues. Germline values: CDR1 SGDLS, CDR2 YYNGEE. The CDR3 DNA reads TGTGCCAGCAGCGTAGCTTTAAATCAGCCCCAGCATTTT. Encoded protein: CASSVALNQPQHF.

V and J are TRBV12-3 or TRBV12-4 and TRBJ2-7; D could derive from TRBD1 or TRBD2 (5 bases each). The germline V and J ends were trimmed by 3 bases and 4 bases, with 16 bases remaining between them. This CDR3 is built from 15 residues. DNA of the CDR3: TGTGCCAGCAGTTTTGGGGGTCGTACGGGATACGAGCAGTACTTC. Its translation: CASSFGGRTGYEQYF.

The genes are TRBV7-3 and TRBJ2-5; possible D gene TRBD2, 5 bases. The ends were cut back, 5 bases at V and 2 bases at J, with 9 bases in the middle. The CDR3 contains 13 residues. The germline V gene has CDR1 SGHTA and CDR2 FQGTGA. The CDR3 bases are TGTGCCAGCAGCCCCACTAGTCAAGAGACCCAGTACTTC. Its protein is CASSPTSQETQYF. The full variable domain, rest sourced from reference TRBV7-3 and TRBJ2-5, is GAGVSQTPSNKVTEKGKYVELRCDPISGHTALYWYRQSLGQGPEFLIYFQGTGAADDSGLPNDRFFAVRPEGSVSTLKIQRTERGDSAVYLCASSPTSQETQYFGPGTRLLVL.

This clonotype turned up a few times. V and J are TRBV29-1 and TRBJ1-2, with D possibly matching TRBD1 (6 bases). Germline CDR1 reads SQVTM; CDR2 reads ANQGSEA. The germline V and J ends were trimmed by 8 bases and 0 bases, with 10 bases remaining between them. The CDR3 loop spans 12 amino acids. CDR3 amino acids: CSSQGSNYGYTF. For the CDR3, the DNA is TGCAGCTCACAGGGTTCTAACTATGGCTACACCTTC.

In its sample, this clonotype was seen a few times. The J gene is TRBJ1-4, the V gene TRBV14; D is uncertain. The V end lost 0 bases, the J end lost 4 bases, and 15 bases lay between the germline ends. The germline V gene encodes CDR1 SGHDN and CDR2 FVKESK. This CDR3 is 17 amino acids long. The CDR3 protein is CASSQDPLTVLNEKLFF. CDR3 coding DNA: TGTGCCAGCAGCCAAGATCCCCTCACAGTCCTTAATGAAAAACTGTTTTTT.

The CDR3 sequence is CASSLGQGTSGANVLTF. Written as DNA, the CDR3 is TGTGCCAGCAGCTTGGGACAGGGAACGTCTGGGGCCAACGTCCTGACTTTC. J is TRBJ2-6 and V is TRBV7-9, with 9 bases fitting TRBD1. The CDR3 runs 17 residues. Per germline, CDR1 SEHNR and CDR2 FQNEAQ (reference sequence). The ends lost 3 bases at V and 1 base at J; junction bases unmatched: 4.

V usage is TRBV19 and J usage is TRBJ2-5, with D possibly matching TRBD1 (6 bases). Trimming pared 8 bases from V and 0 bases from J, leaving 13 bases between. Germline assignment: CDR1 LNHDA and CDR2 SQIVND (reference sequence). The CDR3 is 14 amino acids. Here the CDR3 DNA reads TGTGCCAGTCGGCGGACAGCGTACCAAGAGACCCAGTACTTC. This translates into CASRRTAYQETQYF.

The genes are TRBV7-3 and TRBJ1-1, with D unresolved. CDR1 is SGHTA, CDR2 FQGTGA, per germline. Trimming took 1 base from V and 10 from J, leaving 13 bases between them. CDR3 length: 13 residues. CDR3: CASSLNGGLGAFF. The CDR3 nucleotides are TGTGCCAGCAGCTTAAACGGCGGCCTTGGAGCTTTCTTT.

This clonotype was observed a handful of times. The genes are TRBV27 and TRBJ1-6, with D perhaps TRBD1 (5 bases). This CDR3 spans 12 amino acids. The V and J ends lost 5 bases and 12 bases respectively, with 11 bases between them. Looked up from germline, CDR1 is MNHEY and CDR2 is SMNVEV (reference sequence). The CDR3: CASSPLGQPLHF. The DNA of the CDR3 is TGTGCCAGCAGTCCCCTCGGACAACCCCTCCACTTT.

The sample holds a few counts of this clonotype. V is TRBV12-3 or TRBV12-4 and J is TRBJ1-4; D gene uncertain. The CDR3 has 12 amino acids. Trimming shortened V by 2 bases and J by 8 bases, and 6 bases separated the two germline ends. The CDR3: CASSLIREKLFF. The CDR3 bases are TGTGCCAGCAGTTTAATAAGAGAAAAACTGTTTTTT.

The chain couples TRBV2 to TRBJ1-6; 9 bases align to TRBD1. The CDR3 totals 16 residues. Trimming removed 10 bases from V and 6 bases from J; junction bases left unmatched: 13. The germline gives CDR1 SNHLY, CDR2 FYNNEI. The CDR3 DNA sequence: TGTGCCATCAACCGGGACAGGGTATCTTTTAATTCACCCCTCCACTTT. This translates into CAINRDRVSFNSPLHF.

This clonotype was seen repeatedly, ten times or more. The rearrangement links TRBV6-4 to TRBJ2-1, with TRBD1 as a possible D gene (6 bases). The V end was cut by 3 bases, the J end by 8 bases, with 17 bases between. Germline lookup yields CDR1 MRHNA and CDR2 SNTAGT. The CDR3 loop spans 15 amino acids. The DNA for the CDR3 is TGTGCCAGCAGTGAGACAACAGGGAGTATGGATGAGCAGTTCTTC. Its protein is CASSETTGSMDEQFF.

The V and J genes are TRBV12-3 or TRBV12-4 and TRBJ2-2; no clear D. The CDR3 contains 13 residues. V was shortened by 3 bases and J by 3 bases, with 5 bases between the two germline ends. CDR3: CASSFTDTGELFF. As DNA, the CDR3 is TGTGCCAGCAGTTTCACAGACACCGGGGAGCTGTTTTTT.

There are a few counts of this clonotype. This chain connects TRBV19 to TRBJ2-2; 8 nucleotides align to TRBD1. Germline V gives CDR1 LNHDA, CDR2 SQIVND (reference sequence). The J segment lost 2 bases and the V segment lost 8 bases, leaving 4 bases of the junction unmatched. The CDR3 is 14 residues long. The CDR3 coding sequence is TGTGCCAGTGGGGACAGGACTAACACCGGGGAGCTGTTTTTT. The encoded protein is CASGDRTNTGELFF.